Sequencing of this TCR beta chain was carried out in a study of technical replicates of blood from a few donors. This clone has only a few counts. Looked up from germline, CDR1 is MGHRA and CDR2 is YSYEKL. V was cut by 0 bases and J by 5 bases, with 10 bases left in between. The CDR3 sequence is 14 residues long. Data came from immunoSEQ multiplex PCR; TCRdb stores just in-frame clones and leaves some out. The table has 50,000 or so clones, 90% to 95% seen once. This clonotype was sampled from a human donor in good health. Some clones in this sample may be carry-over from other donors' samples. Sample: PBMCs. The genes are TRBV4-1 and TRBJ1-1, with D perhaps matching TRBD1 (5 bases). The chain's CDR3 is CASSQDRGGTEAFF. The CDR3 DNA sequence: TGCGCCAGCAGCCAAGATCGGGGGGGGACTGAAGCTTTCTTT.